A single sample is the source of the 12 T cell receptor beta chains below, sequenced in a study of cytomegalovirus exposure and HLA in healthy donors (dated by TCRdb to about 2017). Libraries were built with the immunoSEQ multiplex PCR assay. The multiplex PCR relied on a mix of 60 forward primers for TCR Vbeta segments and 13 reverse primers for TCR Jbeta segments. The clones in this table, taken by TCRdb from immuneACCESS, are in-frame only. Not every clone is retained; where verified, under half of the shortfall comes from an unresolved V gene, and the cause of the rest is unknown. The sample data list under 130,000 clones, and 83% of these were observed just once. The top ten constitute 6% to 7.5% of the sample. The sequenced sample was PBMCs. The source is a man younger than 35 in good health and CMV-seronegative.

The genes are TRBV6-5 and TRBJ1-5, with TRBD1 as a possible D gene (6 bases). Germline V gene sequence: CDR1 MNHEY, CDR2 SVGAGI. Trimming left V 6 bases short and J 7 bases short, with 16 bases between. The CDR3 covers 14 residues. In DNA form, the CDR3 reads TGTGCCAGCAGCCAACCAGGGGAAGGGCAGCCCCAGCATTTT. Protein: CASSQPGEGQPQHF.

The J gene is TRBJ2-5, the V gene TRBV7-8; D possibly corresponds to TRBD2 (5 bases). Trimming stripped 5 bases from V and 5 bases from J, with 18 bases between. Germline assignment: CDR1 SGHVS and CDR2 FQNEAQ. The CDR3 spans 15 residues. CDR3 coding DNA: TGTGCCAGCAGCGCTGCTCCTGAGGGAGAGGAGACCCAGTACTTC. It yields the protein CASSAAPEGEETQYF.

The chain couples TRBV2 to TRBJ1-5; 7 bases line up with TRBD1. J lost 6 bases, V lost 4 bases, and 6 bases had no gene match. The germline V gene encodes CDR1 SNHLY and CDR2 FYNNEI. CDR3 length: 14 amino acids. For the CDR3, the DNA is TGTGCCAGCAGTGTCAACAGGGGCAGTCAGCCCCAGCATTTT. Protein sequence: CASSVNRGSQPQHF.

The V and J genes are TRBV4-3 and TRBJ2-5, with 9 bases matching TRBD2. The ends lost 4 bases at V and 2 bases at J; junction bases unmatched: 5. The germline gives CDR1 LGHNA, CDR2 YSLEER. The CDR3 covers 15 residues. CDR3 DNA sequence: TGCGCCAGCAGCCGTCTGACTAGCGGACAAGAGACCCAGTACTTC. It encodes CASSRLTSGQETQYF.

The gene calls are TRBV4-2 and TRBJ2-3, with D unresolved. CDR1 is LGHNA, CDR2 YNFKEQ, per germline. CDR3 size: 16 residues. Trimming took 0 bases from V and 0 from J, leaving 10 bases between them. The CDR3 sequence is CASSQDGQSSTDTQYF. CDR3 sequence (DNA): TGTGCCAGCAGCCAAGATGGGCAGTCGAGCACAGATACGCAGTATTTT.

The genes are TRBV7-2 and TRBJ2-7; weak D call: TRBD1 (7 bases). The V and J ends lost 1 base and 5 bases respectively, with 15 bases between them. There are 15 residues in the CDR3. Germline CDR1 and CDR2: SGHTA and FQGNSA. DNA of the CDR3: TGTGCCAGCAGCTTAGAGGCAGGGGGGCGCCACGAGCAGTACTTC. It is translated as CASSLEAGGRHEQYF.

V and J are TRBV27 and TRBJ1-6; D gene uncertain. The CDR3 sequence is 15 residues long. Trimming stripped 3 bases from V and 4 bases from J, with 10 bases between. Germline-derived CDR1 and CDR2 are MNHEY and SMNVEV (reference sequence). The CDR3 bases are TGTGCCAGCAGTTTTCTTTCGGTTTATAATTCACCCCTCCACTTT. This translates into CASSFLSVYNSPLHF.

As DNA, the CDR3 is TGTGCCAGCAGCCAGCCGAGGGTCGGCACAGATACGCAGTATTTT. This codes for CASSQPRVGTDTQYF. J is TRBJ2-3 and V is TRBV6-5; the D gene is possibly TRBD2 (5 bases). V was pared by 6 bases and J by 1 base, with 14 bases between. Germline V lookup: CDR1 MNHEY, CDR2 SVGAGI. This CDR3 is 15 amino acids long.

The rearrangement joins TRBV18 to TRBJ2-3; 9 nucleotides line up with TRBD2. After removal of 3 bases from V and 2 bases from J, the junction contained 9 bases not matched to a gene. Germline-derived CDR1 and CDR2 are KGHSH and LQKENI. The length of the CDR3 is 17 residues. CDR3 sequence (DNA): TGTGCCAGCTCACCGGGCAGGACTAGCGATATCACAGATACGCAGTATTTT. It translates to CASSPGRTSDITDTQYF.

The V gene is TRBV19, the J gene TRBJ2-7; D is uncertain. This CDR3 is built from 13 residues. V shed 9 bases and J shed 0 bases, with 12 bases lying between them. CDR1 and CDR2 (germline): LNHDA, SQIVND (reference sequence). The CDR3 nucleotides read TGTGCCAGCAACCAGCGAGGCTCCTACGAGCAGTACTTC. Translation: CASNQRGSYEQYF.

The rearrangement links TRBV28 to TRBJ1-2; 7 nucleotides agree with TRBD1. With V trimmed by 5 bases and J by 8 bases, 11 bases remained unmatched. The CDR3 has 14 residues. Germline assignment: CDR1 MDHEN and CDR2 SYDVKM. The CDR3 DNA follows: TGTGCCAGCAGTGCCCTACAGGGGCATTACGGCTACACCTTC. As protein: CASSALQGHYGYTF.

The J gene is TRBJ1-2, the V gene TRBV9; D might be TRBD1 (6 bases). V lost 3 bases, J lost 8 bases, and 17 bases lay in between. This CDR3 is built from 14 residues. Looked up from germline, CDR1 is SGDLS and CDR2 is YYNGEE. This chain's CDR3 is CASSATLTGRGYTF. The CDR3 DNA is TGTGCCAGCAGCGCAACCCTCACAGGGCGCGGCTACACCTTC. Supplemented by reference TRBV9 and TRBJ1-2, the full variable domain reads DSGVTQTPKHLITATGQRVTLRCSPRSGDLSVYWYQQSLDQGLQFLIQYYNGEERAKGNILERFSAQQFPDLHSELNLSSLELGDSALYFCASSATLTGRGYTFGSGTRLTVV.